This T cell receptor beta chain is drawn from a study of regulatory T cells in long-lasting Graves disease. Building of the TCR beta libraries involved iRepertoire HTBI primers and Arm-PCR of CDR3 regions. Each CDR3 protein gets one entry after TCRdb re-called the multiplex PCR reads with MiXCR. The profile shows 510,000 or so distinct CDR3 sequences, around 12% of them singletons. The time point was: newly diagnosed GD, antithyroid drugs for less than 3 months. From RNA extracted from PBMCs, the TCR library was made. This clonotype appeared many times. Trimming removed 5 bases at V and 6 bases at J, with 16 bases between. This CDR3 region has 14 residues. Germline V gives CDR1 SGHTA, CDR2 FQGNSA. These data also formed part of another study, on T cells in Graves' hyperthyroidism and ophthalmopathy. This second report adds: Newly diagnosed hyperthyroidism, duration under 2 months, in patients aged 18 to 65. Uncontrolled infection, other autoimmune disease, pregnancy or lactation excluded patients. Researchers found most expanded thyroid clonotypes above 0.001 in blood as well. From stable hyperthyroidism, ophthalmopathy was separated by a 13 V-J model.

This material consisted of peripheral blood mononuclear cells (PBMCs), taken at new diagnosis, from a patient treated with antithyroid drugs. This TCR derives from a woman in her thirties with Graves disease. This rearrangement joins TRBV7-2 to TRBJ1-1, with a weak D call TRBD1 (5 bases). Written as DNA, the CDR3 is TGTGCCAGCAGCCTGAAGCCAGGGTATGCTGAAGCTTTCTTT. Translating it yields CASSLKPGYAEAFF.